The entry below describes one T cell receptor (beta chain). The protocol was immunoSEQ multiplex PCR, while the TCRdb copy is restricted to in-frame clones and leaves out a portion. Among 2 million to 2.5 million clones, about 90% were seen once, and the ten largest hold approximately 0.4%. V dropped 5 bases and J dropped 6 bases, with 20 bases sitting between them. The germline V gene encodes CDR1 MNHNS and CDR2 SASEGT. This CDR3 has 15 residues. This sample was included in a study of shared clonotypes between healthy human individuals. This TCR was recovered from a man between 18 and 29 years old in good health. Some clones in this sample may be carry-over from other donors' samples. The J gene is TRBJ2-7, the V gene TRBV6-1; possibly TRBD1 for D (7 bases). The specimen was naive CD4+ T cells from PBMCs. Stated subset: CD45RA+ positively selected. CDR3: CASSTNRGGVSEQYF. The DNA for the CDR3 is TGTGCCAGCAGTACGAACAGGGGAGGAGTGAGCGAGCAGTACTTC.